The entry below gives a single T cell receptor (beta chain) sequence along with its context. The record originates from a study of patients and donors after allogeneic stem cell transplantation. TCRdb used MiXCR to reprocess the RT-PCR reads, holding one entry per CDR3 protein. The table lists 900,000 to 1,000,000 distinct CDR3 sequences, about a sixth of them singletons, with about 6% in the top ten. The CDR3 extends over 14 amino acids. After removal of 4 bases from V and 5 bases from J, the junction contained 8 bases not matched to a gene. Per the germline V gene, CDR1 is MNHEY and CDR2 is SVGEGT.

The TCR comes from a human donor who was either an allogeneic HSCT recipient or a stem cell or donor lymphocyte infusion donor (not recorded which). It is not recorded whose cells these are; they may come from a transplant donor. This chain uses TRBV6-2 or TRBV6-3 with TRBJ2-7, with TRBD1 matching 7 bases. The source material was blood, either unsorted or a sorted T cell fraction (not recorded which). Written as DNA, the CDR3 is TGTGCCAGCAGTTCTCCGACAGGGATCCACGAGCAGTACTTC. It yields the protein CASSSPTGIHEQYF.